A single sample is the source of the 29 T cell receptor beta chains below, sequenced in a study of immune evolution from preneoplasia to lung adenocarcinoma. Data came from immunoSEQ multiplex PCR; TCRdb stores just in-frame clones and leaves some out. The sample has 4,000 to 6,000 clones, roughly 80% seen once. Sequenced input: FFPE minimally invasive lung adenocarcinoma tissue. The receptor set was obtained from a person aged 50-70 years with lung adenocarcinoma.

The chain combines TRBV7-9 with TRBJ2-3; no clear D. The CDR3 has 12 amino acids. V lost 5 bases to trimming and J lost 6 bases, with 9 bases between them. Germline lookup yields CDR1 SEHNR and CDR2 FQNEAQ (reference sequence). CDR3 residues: CASSPYADTQYF. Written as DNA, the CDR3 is TGTGCCAGCAGCCCATACGCGGATACGCAGTATTTT.

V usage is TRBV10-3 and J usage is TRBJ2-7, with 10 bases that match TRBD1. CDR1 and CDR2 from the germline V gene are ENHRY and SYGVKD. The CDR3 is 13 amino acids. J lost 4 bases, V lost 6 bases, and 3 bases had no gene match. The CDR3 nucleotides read TGTGCCATCAGCATGGACAGGGGGTACGAGCAGTACTTC. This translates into CAISMDRGYEQYF.

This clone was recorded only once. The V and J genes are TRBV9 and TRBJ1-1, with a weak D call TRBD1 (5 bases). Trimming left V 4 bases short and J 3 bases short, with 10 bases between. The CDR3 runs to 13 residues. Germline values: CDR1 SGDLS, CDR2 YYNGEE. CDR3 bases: TGTGCCAGCAGCTCCTGGGGGGACACTGAAGCTTTCTTT. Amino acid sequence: CASSSWGDTEAFF.

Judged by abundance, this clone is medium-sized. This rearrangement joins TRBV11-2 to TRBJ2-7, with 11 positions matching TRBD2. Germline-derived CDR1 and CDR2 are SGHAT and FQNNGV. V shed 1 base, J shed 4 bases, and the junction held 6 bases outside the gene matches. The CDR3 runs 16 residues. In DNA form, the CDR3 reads TGTGCCAGCAGCTTAGGAACTAGCGGGAGTGTTTACGAGCAGTACTTC. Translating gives CASSLGTSGSVYEQYF.

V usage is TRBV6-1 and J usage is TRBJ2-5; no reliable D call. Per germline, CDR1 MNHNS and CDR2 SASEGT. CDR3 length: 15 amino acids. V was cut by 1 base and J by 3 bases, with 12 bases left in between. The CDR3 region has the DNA TGTGCCAGCAGTGAAGACCGGGTAATAAAAGAGACCCAGTACTTC. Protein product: CASSEDRVIKETQYF.

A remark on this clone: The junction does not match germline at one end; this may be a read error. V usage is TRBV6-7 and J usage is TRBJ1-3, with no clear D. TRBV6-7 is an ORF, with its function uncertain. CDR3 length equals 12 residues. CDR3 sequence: CASIGYGHTIYF. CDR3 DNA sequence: TGTGCCAGCATAGGGTATGGACACACCATATATTTT.

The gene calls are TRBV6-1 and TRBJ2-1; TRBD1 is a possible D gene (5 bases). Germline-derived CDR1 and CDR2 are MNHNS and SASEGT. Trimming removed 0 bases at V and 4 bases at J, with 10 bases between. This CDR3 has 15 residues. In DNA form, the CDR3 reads TGTGCCAGCAGTGAAGCGGGGCTAGTATACAATGAGCAGTTCTTC. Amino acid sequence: CASSEAGLVYNEQFF.

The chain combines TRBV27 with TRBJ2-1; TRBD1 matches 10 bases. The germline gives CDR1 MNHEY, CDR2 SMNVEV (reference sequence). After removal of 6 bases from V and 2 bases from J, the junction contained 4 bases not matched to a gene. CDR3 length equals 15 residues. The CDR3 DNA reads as TGTGCCAGCAGAACGGGACAGGGGCCCTACAATGAGCAGTTCTTC. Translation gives CASRTGQGPYNEQFF.

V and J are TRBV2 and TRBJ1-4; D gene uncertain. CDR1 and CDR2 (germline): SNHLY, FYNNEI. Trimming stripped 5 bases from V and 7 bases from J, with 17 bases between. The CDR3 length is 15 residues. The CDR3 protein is CASSTAVNSGEKLFF. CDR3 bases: TGTGCCAGCAGTACGGCCGTGAATTCGGGTGAAAAACTGTTTTTT. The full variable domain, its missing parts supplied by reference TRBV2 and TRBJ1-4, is EPEVTQTPSHQVTQMGQEVILRCVPISNHLYFYWYRQILGQKVEFLVSFYNNEISEKSEIFDDQFSVERPDGSNFTLKIRSTKLEDSAMYFCASSTAVNSGEKLFFGSGTQLSVL.

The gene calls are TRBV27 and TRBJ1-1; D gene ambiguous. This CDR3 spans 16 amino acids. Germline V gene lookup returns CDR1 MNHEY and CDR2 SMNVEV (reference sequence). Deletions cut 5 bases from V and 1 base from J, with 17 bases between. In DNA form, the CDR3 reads TGTGCCAGCAGTGCGGGAGTTACCGTTTCGAACACTGAAGCTTTCTTT. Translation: CASSAGVTVSNTEAFF.

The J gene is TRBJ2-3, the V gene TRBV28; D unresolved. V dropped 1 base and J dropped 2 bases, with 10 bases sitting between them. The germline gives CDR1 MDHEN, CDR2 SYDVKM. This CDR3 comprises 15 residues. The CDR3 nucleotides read TGTGCCAGCAGTTTATTTAATACAGACACAGATACGCAGTATTTT. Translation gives CASSLFNTDTDTQYF.

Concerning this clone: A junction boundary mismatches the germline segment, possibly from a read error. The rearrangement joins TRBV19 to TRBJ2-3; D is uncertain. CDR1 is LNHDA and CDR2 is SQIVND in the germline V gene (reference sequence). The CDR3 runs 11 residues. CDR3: CASSIKERLNF. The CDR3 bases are TGTGCCAGTAGTATCAAGGAGAGGTTGAATTTT.

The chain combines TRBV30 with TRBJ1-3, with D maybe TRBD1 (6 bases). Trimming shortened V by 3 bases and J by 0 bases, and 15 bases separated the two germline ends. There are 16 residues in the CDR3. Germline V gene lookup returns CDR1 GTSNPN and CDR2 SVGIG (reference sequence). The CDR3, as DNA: TGTGCCTGGAGCCGGGGGGCGGTTAGCTCTGGAAACACCATATATTTT. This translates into CAWSRGAVSSGNTIYF.

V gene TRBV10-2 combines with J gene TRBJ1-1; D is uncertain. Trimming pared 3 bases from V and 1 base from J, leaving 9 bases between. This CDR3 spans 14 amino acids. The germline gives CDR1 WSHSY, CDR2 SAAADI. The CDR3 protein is CASSDDGTNTEAFF. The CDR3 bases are TGCGCCAGCAGTGACGACGGTACGAACACTGAAGCTTTCTTT.

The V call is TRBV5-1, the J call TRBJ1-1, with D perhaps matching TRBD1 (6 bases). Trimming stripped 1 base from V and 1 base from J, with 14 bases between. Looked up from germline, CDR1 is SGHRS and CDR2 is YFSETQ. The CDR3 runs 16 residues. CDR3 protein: CASSLQGLGANTEAFF. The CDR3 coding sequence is TGCGCCAGCAGCTTGCAGGGGCTGGGAGCGAACACTGAAGCTTTCTTT.

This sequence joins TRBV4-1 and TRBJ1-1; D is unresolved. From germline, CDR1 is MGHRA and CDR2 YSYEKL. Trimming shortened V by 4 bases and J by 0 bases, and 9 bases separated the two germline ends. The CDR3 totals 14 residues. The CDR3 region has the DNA TGCGCCAGCAGCCGCTATTCTTTGAACACTGAAGCTTTCTTT. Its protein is CASSRYSLNTEAFF.

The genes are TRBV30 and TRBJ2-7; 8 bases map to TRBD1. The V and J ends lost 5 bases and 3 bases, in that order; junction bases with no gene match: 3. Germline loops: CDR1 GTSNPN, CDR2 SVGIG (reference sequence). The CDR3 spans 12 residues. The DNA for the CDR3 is TGTGCCTGGGAAGACAGGGGCTACGAGCAGTACTTC. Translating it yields CAWEDRGYEQYF.

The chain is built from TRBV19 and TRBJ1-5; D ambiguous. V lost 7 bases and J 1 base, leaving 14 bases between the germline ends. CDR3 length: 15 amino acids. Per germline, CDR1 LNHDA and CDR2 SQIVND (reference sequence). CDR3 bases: TGTGCCAGTAAACAAGGGCGCGGGAGCAATCAGCCCCAGCATTTT. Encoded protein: CASKQGRGSNQPQHF.

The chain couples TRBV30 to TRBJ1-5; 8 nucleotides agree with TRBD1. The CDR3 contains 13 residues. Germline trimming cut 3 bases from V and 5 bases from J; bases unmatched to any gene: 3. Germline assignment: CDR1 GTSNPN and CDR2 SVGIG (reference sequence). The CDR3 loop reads CAWSATGDQPQHF. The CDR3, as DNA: TGTGCCTGGAGCGCGACAGGGGATCAGCCCCAGCATTTT.

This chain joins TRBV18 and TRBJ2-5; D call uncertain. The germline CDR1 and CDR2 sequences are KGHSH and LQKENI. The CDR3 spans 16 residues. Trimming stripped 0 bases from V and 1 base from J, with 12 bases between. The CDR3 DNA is TGTGCCAGCTCACCACCCCGGGCGTTCGGCCAAGAGACCCAGTACTTC. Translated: CASSPPRAFGQETQYF.

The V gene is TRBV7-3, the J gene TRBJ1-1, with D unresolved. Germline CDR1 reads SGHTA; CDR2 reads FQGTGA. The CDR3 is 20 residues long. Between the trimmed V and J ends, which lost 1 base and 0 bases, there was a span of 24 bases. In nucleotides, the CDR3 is TGTGCCAGCAGCTTAAGGTCAAGCCGGTCGGCGCGGGCGATGAACACTGAAGCTTTCTTT. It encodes CASSLRSSRSARAMNTEAFF.

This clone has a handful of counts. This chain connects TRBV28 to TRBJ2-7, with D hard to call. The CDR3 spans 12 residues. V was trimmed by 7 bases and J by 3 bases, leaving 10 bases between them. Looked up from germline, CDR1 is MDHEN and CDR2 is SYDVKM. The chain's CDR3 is CASNIAGYEQYF. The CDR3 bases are TGTGCCAGCAATATCGCCGGCTACGAGCAGTACTTC.

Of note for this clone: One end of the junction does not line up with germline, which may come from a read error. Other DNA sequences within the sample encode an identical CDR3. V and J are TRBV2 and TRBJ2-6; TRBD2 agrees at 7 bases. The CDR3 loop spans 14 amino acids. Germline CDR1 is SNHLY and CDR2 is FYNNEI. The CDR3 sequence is CASRRGTGANVLTF. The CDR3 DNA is TGTGCCAGCAGGCGGGGGACTGGGGCCAACGTTCTGACTTTC. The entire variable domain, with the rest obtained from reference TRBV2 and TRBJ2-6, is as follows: EPEVTQTPSHQVTQMGQEVILRCVPISNHLYFYWYRQILGQKVEFLVSFYNNEISEKSEIFDDQFSVERPDGSNFTLKIRSTKLEDSAMYFCASRRGTGANVLTFGAGSRLTVL.

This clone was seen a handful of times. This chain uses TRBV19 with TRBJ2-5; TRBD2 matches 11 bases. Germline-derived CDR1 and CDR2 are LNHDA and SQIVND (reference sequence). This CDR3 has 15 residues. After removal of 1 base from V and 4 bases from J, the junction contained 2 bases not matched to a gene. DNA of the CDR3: TGTGCCAGTAGTATAGCTGGGACTAGCGGAGAGACCCAGTACTTC. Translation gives CASSIAGTSGETQYF.

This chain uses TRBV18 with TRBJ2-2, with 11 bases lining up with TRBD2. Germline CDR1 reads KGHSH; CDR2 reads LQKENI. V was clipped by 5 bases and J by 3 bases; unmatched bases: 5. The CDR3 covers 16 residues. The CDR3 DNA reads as TGTGCCAGCTCAGCCGGGACTAGCGGATACACCGGGGAGCTGTTTTTT. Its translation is CASSAGTSGYTGELFF.

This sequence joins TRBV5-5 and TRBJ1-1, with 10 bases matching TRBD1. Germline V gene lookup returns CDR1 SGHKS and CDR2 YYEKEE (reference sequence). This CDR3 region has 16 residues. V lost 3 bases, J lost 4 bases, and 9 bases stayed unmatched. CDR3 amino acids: CASSSFTGTGATEAFF. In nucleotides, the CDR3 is TGTGCCAGCAGCTCTTTTACCGGGACAGGGGCCACTGAAGCTTTCTTT.

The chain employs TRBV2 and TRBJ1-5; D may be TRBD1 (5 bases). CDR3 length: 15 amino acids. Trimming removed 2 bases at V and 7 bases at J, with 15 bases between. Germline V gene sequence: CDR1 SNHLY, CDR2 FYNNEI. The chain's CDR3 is CASSELGLRPQPQHF. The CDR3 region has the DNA TGTGCCAGCAGTGAATTGGGGCTCAGGCCCCAGCCCCAGCATTTT.

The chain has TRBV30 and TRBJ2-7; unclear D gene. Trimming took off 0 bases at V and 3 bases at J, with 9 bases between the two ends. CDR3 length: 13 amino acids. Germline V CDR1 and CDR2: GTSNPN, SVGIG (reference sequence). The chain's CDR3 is CAWSVDSGYEQYF. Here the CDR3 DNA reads TGTGCCTGGAGTGTAGATTCCGGCTACGAGCAGTACTTC.

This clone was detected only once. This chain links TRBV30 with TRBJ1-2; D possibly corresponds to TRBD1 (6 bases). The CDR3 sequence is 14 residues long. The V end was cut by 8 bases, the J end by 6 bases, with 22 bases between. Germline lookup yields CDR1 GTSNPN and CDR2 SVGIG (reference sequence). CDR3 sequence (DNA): TGTGCCCATCGGCGTCAGGGGACTTGGAATGGCTACACCTTC. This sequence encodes CAHRRQGTWNGYTF. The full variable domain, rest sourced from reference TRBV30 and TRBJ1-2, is SQTIHQWPATLVQPVGSPLSLECTVEGTSNPNLYWYRQAAGRGLQLLFYSVGIGQISSEVPQNLSASRPQDRQFILSSKKLLLSDSGFYLCAHRRQGTWNGYTFGSGTRLTVV.